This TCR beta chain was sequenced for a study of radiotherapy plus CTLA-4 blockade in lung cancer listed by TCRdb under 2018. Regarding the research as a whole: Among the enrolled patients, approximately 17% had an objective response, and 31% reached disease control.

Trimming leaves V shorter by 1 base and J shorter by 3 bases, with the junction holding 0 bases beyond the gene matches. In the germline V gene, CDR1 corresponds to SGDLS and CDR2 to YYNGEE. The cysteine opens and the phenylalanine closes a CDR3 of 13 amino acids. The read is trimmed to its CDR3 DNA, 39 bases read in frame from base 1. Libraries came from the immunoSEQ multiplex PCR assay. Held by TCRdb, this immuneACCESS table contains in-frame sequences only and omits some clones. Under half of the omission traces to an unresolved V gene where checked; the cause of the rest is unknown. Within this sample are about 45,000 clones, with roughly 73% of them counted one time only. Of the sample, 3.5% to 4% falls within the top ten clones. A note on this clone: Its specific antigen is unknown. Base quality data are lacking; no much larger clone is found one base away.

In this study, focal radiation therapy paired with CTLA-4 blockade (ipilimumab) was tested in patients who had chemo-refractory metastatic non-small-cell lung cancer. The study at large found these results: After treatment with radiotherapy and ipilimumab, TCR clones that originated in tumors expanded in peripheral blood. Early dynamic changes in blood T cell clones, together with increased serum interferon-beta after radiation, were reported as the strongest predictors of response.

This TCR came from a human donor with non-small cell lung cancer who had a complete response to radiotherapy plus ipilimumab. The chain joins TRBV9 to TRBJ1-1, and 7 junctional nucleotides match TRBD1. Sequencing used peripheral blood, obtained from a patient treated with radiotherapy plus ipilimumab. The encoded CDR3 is CASSVQGDTEAFF. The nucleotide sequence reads TGTGCCAGCAGCGTACAGGGGGACACTGAAGCTTTCTTT.